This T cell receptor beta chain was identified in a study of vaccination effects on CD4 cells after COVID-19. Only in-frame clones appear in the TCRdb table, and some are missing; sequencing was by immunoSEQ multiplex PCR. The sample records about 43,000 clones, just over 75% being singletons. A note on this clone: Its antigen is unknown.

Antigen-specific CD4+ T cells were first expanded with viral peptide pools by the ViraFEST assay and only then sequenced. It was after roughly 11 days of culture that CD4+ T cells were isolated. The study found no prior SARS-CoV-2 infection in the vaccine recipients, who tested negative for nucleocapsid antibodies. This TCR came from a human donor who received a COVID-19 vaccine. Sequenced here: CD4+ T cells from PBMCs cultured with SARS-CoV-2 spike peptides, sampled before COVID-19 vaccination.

In DNA form, the CDR3 reads TGTGCCAGCAGCCAAGGGTCGATTAGCCCCAAATCCTCCTACAATGAGCAGTTCTTC. Translation: CASSQGSISPKSSYNEQFF. The genes are TRBV3-1 (or the pseudogene TRBV3-2) and TRBJ2-1; D is undetermined. Germline V gene data show CDR1 as LGHDT and CDR2 as YNNKEL (reference sequence). The CDR3 loop spans 19 amino acids. Deletions cut 1 base from V and 0 bases from J, with 19 bases between.